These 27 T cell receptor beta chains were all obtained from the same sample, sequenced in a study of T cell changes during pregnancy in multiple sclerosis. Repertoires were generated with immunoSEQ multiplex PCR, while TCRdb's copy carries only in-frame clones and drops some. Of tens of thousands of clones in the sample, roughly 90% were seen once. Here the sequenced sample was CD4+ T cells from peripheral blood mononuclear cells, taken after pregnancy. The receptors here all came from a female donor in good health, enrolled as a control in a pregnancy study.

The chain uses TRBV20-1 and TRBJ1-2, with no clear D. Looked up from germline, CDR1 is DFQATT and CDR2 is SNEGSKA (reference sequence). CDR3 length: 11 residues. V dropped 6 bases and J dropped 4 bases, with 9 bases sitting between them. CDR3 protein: CSADMAYGYTF. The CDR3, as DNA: TGCAGTGCCGATATGGCCTATGGCTACACCTTC.

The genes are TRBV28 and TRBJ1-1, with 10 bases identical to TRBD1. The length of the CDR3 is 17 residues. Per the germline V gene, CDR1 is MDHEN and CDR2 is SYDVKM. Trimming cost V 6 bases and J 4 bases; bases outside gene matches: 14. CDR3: CASSASVDRDRGTEAFF. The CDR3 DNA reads TGTGCCAGCAGCGCCTCAGTGGACAGGGACAGGGGCACTGAAGCTTTCTTT.

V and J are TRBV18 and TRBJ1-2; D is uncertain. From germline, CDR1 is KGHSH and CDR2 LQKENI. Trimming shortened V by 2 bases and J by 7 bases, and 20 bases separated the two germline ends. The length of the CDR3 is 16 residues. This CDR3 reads CASSPSVEIKVSGYTF. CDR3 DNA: TGTGCCAGCTCACCATCGGTCGAGATAAAAGTCTCTGGCTACACCTTC. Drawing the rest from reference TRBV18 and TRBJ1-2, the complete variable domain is NAGVMQNPRHLVRRRGQEARLRCSPMKGHSHVYWYRQLPEEGLKFMVYLQKENIIDESGMPKERFSAEFPKEGPSILRIQQVVRGDSAAYFCASSPSVEIKVSGYTFGSGTRLTVV.

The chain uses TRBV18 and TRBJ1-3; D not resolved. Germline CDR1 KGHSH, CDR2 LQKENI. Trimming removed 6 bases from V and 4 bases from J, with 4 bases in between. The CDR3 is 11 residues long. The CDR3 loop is CASSSGNTIYF. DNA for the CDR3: TGTGCCAGCTCTTCGGGAAACACCATATATTTT.

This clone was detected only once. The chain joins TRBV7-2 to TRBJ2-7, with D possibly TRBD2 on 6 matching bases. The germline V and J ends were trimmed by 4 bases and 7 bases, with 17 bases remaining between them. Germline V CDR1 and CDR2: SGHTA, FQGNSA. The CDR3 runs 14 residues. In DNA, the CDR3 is TGTGCCAGCAGCTCAAACCGGGACTCCAAGGAGCAGTACTTC. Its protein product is CASSSNRDSKEQYF.

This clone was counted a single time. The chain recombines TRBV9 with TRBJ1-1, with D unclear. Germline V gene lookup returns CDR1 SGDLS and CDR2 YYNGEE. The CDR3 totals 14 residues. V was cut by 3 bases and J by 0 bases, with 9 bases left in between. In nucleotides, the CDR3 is TGTGCCAGCAGCGCGCCGGGGTTGAACACTGAAGCTTTCTTT. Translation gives CASSAPGLNTEAFF.

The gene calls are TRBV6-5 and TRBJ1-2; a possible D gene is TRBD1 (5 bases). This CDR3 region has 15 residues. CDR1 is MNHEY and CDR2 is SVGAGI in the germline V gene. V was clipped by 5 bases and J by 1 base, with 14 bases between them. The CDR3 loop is CASSGLGQGNYGYTF. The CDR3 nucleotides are TGTGCCAGCAGTGGTCTAGGCCAGGGTAACTATGGCTACACCTTC.

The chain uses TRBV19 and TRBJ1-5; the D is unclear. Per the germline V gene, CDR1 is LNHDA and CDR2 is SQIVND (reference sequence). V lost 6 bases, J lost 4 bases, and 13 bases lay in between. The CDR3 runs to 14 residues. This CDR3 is CASRTRAGNQPQHF. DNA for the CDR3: TGTGCCAGTAGGACGCGGGCGGGGAATCAGCCCCAGCATTTT. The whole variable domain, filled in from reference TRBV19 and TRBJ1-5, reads DGGITQSPKYLFRKEGQNVTLSCEQNLNHDAMYWYRQDPGQGLRLIYYSQIVNDFQKGDIAEGYSVSREKKESFPLTVTSAQKNPTAFYLCASRTRAGNQPQHFGDGTRLSIL.

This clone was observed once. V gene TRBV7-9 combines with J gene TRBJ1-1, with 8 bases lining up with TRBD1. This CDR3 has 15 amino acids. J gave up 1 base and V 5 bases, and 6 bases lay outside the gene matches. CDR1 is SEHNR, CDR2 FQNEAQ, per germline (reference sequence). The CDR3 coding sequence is TGTGCCAGCAGCCCCCGGACAGGGACGAACACTGAAGCTTTCTTT. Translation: CASSPRTGTNTEAFF.

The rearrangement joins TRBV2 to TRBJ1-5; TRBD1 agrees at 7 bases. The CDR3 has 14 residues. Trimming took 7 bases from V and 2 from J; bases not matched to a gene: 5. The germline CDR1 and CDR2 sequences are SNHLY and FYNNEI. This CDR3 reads CASKDREGNQPQHF. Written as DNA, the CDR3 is TGTGCCAGCAAAGACAGGGAAGGCAATCAGCCCCAGCATTTT.

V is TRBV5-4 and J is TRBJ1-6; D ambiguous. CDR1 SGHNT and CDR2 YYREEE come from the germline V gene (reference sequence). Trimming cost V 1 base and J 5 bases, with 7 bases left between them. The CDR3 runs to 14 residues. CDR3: CASSLLGNNSPLHF. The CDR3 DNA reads TGTGCCAGCAGCTTGTTGGGCAATAATTCACCCCTCCACTTT. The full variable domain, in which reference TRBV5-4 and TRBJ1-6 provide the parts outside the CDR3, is ETGVTQSPTHLIKTRGQQVTLRCSSQSGHNTVSWYQQALGQGPQFIFQYYREEENGRGNFPPRFSGLQFPNYSSELNVNALELDDSALYLCASSLLGNNSPLHFGNGTRLTVT.

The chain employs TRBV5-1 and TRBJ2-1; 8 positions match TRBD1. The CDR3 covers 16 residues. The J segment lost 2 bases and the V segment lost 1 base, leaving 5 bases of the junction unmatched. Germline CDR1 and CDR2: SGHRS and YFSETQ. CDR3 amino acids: CASSLRQGRTYNEQFF. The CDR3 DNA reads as TGCGCCAGCAGCTTGAGACAGGGGAGAACCTACAATGAGCAGTTCTTC.

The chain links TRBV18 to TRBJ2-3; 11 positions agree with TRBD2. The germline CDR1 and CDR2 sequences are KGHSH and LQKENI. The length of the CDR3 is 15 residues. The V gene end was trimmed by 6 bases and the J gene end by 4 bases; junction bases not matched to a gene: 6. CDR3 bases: TGTGCCAGCTCCCTAACTAGCGGGGGTGCAGATACGCAGTATTTT. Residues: CASSLTSGGADTQYF.

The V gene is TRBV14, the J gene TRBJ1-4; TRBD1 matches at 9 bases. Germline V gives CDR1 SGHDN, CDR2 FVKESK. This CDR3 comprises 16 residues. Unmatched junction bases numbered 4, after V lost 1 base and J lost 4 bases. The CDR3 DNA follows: TGTGCCAGCAGCCAAGCGGACAGGGGTTTTAATGAAAAACTGTTTTTT. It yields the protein CASSQADRGFNEKLFF.

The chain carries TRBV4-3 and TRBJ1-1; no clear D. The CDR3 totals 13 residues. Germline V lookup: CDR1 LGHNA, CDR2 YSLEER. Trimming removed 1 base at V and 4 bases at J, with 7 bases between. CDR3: CASSQARGTEAFF. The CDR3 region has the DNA TGCGCCAGCAGCCAAGCCCGCGGCACTGAAGCTTTCTTT.

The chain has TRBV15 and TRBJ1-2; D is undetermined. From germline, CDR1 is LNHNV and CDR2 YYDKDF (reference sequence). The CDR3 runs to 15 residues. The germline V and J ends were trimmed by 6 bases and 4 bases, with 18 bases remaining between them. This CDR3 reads CATRVGVDTGYGYTF. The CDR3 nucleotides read TGTGCCACCAGGGTGGGAGTAGACACCGGCTATGGCTACACCTTC. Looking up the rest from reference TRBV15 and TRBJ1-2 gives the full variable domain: DAMVIQNPRYQVTQFGKPVTLSCSQTLNHNVMYWYQQKSSQAPKLLFHYYDKDFNNEADTPDNFQSRRPNTSFCFLDIRSPGLGDTAMYLCATRVGVDTGYGYTFGSGTRLTVV.

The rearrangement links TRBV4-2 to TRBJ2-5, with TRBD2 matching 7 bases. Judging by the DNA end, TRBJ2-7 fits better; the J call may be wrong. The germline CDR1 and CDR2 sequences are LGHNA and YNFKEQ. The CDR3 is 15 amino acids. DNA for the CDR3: TGTGCCAGCAGCCAAGATGCGGGGGAGCCCTACGAGCAGTACTTC. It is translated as CASSQDAGEPYEQYF.

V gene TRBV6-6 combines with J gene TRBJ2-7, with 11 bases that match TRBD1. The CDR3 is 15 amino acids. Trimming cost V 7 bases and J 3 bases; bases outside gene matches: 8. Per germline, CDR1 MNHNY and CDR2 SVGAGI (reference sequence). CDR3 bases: TGTGCCAGCACCCCCGCCGGGACAGGGGGCTACGAGCAGTACTTC. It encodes CASTPAGTGGYEQYF.

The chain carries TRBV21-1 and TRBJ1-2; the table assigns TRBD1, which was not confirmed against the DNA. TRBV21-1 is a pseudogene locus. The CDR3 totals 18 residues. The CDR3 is CASSNPRDRGEANYGYTF. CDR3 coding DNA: TGTGCCAGCAGCAACCCCCGGGACAGGGGGGAAGCTAACTATGGCTACACCTTC.

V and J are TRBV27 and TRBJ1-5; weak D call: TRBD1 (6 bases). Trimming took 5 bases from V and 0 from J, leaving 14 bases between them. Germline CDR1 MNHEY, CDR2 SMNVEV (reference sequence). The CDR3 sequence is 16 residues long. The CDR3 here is CASSPTQGYSNQPQHF. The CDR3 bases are TGTGCCAGCAGTCCCACCCAGGGGTATAGCAATCAGCCCCAGCATTTT.

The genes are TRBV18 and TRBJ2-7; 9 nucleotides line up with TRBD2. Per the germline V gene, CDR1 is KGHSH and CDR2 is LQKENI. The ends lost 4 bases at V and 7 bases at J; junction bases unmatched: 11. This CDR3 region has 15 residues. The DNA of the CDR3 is TGTGCCAGCTCACAGGTAGCGGGGGCCTCGGGGGAGCAGTACTTC. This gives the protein CASSQVAGASGEQYF.

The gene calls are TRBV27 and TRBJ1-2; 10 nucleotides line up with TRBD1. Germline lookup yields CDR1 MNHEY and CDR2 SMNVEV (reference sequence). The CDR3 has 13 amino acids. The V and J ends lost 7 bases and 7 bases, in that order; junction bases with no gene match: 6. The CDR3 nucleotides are TGTGCCAGCACCGAAGGACAGGGGGGTGGCTACACCTTC. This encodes CASTEGQGGGYTF.

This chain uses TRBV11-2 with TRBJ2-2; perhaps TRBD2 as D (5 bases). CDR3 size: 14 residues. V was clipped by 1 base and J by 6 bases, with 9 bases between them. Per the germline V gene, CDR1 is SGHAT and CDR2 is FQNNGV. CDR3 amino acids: CASSLGGISGELFF. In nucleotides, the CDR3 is TGTGCCAGCAGCTTAGGAGGGATCTCCGGGGAGCTGTTTTTT.

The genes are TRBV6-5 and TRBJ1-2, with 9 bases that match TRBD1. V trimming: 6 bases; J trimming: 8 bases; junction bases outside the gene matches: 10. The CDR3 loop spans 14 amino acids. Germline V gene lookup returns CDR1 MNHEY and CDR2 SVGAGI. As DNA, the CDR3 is TGTGCCAGCAGCTACACCGGGACAGGGCGCGGCTACACCTTC. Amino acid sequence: CASSYTGTGRGYTF.

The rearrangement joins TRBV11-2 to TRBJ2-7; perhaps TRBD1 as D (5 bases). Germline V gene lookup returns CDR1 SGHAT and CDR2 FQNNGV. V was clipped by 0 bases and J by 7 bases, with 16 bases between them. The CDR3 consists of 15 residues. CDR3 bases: TGTGCCAGCAGCTTAGATTCTCAGGGCTTGGGGGAGCAGTACTTC. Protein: CASSLDSQGLGEQYF.

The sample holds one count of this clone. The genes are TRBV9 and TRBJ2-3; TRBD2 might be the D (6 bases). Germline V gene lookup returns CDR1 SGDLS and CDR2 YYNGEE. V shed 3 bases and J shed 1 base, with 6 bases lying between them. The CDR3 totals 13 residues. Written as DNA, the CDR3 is TGTGCCAGCAGCGCGGGGGGCACAGATACGCAGTATTTT. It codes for CASSAGGTDTQYF.

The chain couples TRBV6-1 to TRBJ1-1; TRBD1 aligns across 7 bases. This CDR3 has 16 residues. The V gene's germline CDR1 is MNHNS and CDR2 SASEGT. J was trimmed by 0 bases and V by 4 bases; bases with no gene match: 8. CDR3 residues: CASSVEGQLMNTEAFF. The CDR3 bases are TGTGCCAGCAGTGTTGAGGGACAGCTAATGAACACTGAAGCTTTCTTT.